The 3 T cell receptor beta chains presented below share a single source sample, sequenced in a study of cytomegalovirus exposure and HLA in healthy donors. Researchers ran the PCR with 60 Vbeta and 13 Jbeta primers. The table came from immunoSEQ multiplex PCR; TCRdb's copy has only in-frame clones and leaves some out. The profile shows about 180,000 clones, about four fifths of them singletons. Sequenced: PBMCs. The receptors originated from a woman younger than 35 in good health and CMV-seropositive.

V gene TRBV11-2 combines with J gene TRBJ2-7; 8 bases agree with TRBD2. The CDR3 totals 13 residues. CDR1 SGHAT and CDR2 FQNNGV come from the germline V gene. V was pared by 6 bases and J by 6 bases, with 7 bases of the junction left unmatched. The CDR3 is CASRSTGGVEQYF. In DNA, the CDR3 is TGTGCCAGCAGATCAACGGGGGGGGTCGAGCAGTACTTC.

The V and J genes are TRBV6-6 and TRBJ1-5, with 9 nucleotides matching TRBD1. Germline-derived CDR1 and CDR2 are MNHNY and SVGAGI (reference sequence). The V gene end was trimmed by 6 bases and the J gene end by 2 bases; junction bases not matched to a gene: 5. The CDR3 has 15 amino acids. The CDR3 coding sequence is TGTGCCAGCAGGCAAACAGGGGGCGGCAATCAGCCCCAGCATTTT. Its protein product is CASRQTGGGNQPQHF.

The chain joins TRBV5-1 to TRBJ1-2; D call uncertain. The ends were cut back, 0 bases at V and 7 bases at J, with 10 bases in the middle. Per the germline V gene, CDR1 is SGHRS and CDR2 is YFSETQ. The CDR3 contains 13 residues. CDR3 nucleotide sequence: TGCGCCAGCAGCTTGGCCCTAGTGCTTGGCTACACCTTC. As protein: CASSLALVLGYTF.